This TCR beta chain is from a study of blood T cell repertoires in COVID-19. For the study at large: COVID-19 samples, acute and convalescent, were from the United States, Italy and Spain. In each case, the material was cDNA or gDNA derived from T cells, B-cell-depleted T cells, or PBMCs.

The Seattle site enrolled patients during active infection and followed them longitudinally. Per the authors' pipeline: How many nucleated cells were present was estimated from reference gene primer amplification. Clones were read by immunoSEQ multiplex PCR, and TCRdb kept only the in-frame ones, dropping some. V and J calls and clone size are copied from that table; D and trimming were computed from the DNA. In the table there are roughly 410,000 clones, more than 75% of which are singletons. The CDR3 consists of 13 residues. Trimming removed 2 bases from V and 7 bases from J, with 11 bases in between. Germline CDR1 and CDR2: MNHNY and SVGAGI (reference sequence).

This chain connects TRBV6-6 to TRBJ1-1, with no clear D. The material sequenced was peripheral blood. The origin of this receptor is a woman in her sixties with COVID-19, enrolled during active disease. The DNA for the CDR3 is TGTGCCAGCAGTTACCTCCCTGGGCTTGAAGCTTTCTTT. Its protein product is CASSYLPGLEAFF.